A single sample gave rise to the 17 T cell receptor beta chains below, sequenced in a study of cytomegalovirus exposure and HLA in healthy donors. The PCR had 60 Vbeta and 13 Jbeta primers. Clones were sequenced by immunoSEQ multiplex PCR, and TCRdb holds only the in-frame ones, with some missing. The data hold about 140,000 clones, with approximately 77% observed a single time. Sequencing was performed on PBMCs. These receptor sequences come from a man aged 25-45 years in good health and CMV-seronegative.

The CDR3 sequence: CASSLGQEDTEAFF. For the CDR3, the DNA is TGTGCCAGCAGCTTAGGTCAGGAGGACACTGAAGCTTTCTTT. This rearrangement joins TRBV7-3 to TRBJ1-1, with D uncertain. Between the trimmed V and J ends, which lost 2 bases and 3 bases, there was a span of 10 bases. CDR3 length equals 14 residues. Germline loops: CDR1 SGHTA, CDR2 FQGTGA.

The gene calls are TRBV28 and TRBJ1-2, with 7 bases fitting TRBD1. The CDR3 loop spans 17 amino acids. J was trimmed by 1 base and V by 5 bases; bases with no gene match: 13. Germline CDR1 reads MDHEN; CDR2 reads SYDVKM. CDR3 sequence (DNA): TGTGCCAGCAGTAAAAGCGGCGGACAGGACTATAACTATGGCTACACCTTC. Its protein product is CASSKSGGQDYNYGYTF.

A single count supports this clone. The chain couples TRBV6-5 to TRBJ1-4, with D possibly matching TRBD1 (5 bases). CDR1 and CDR2 (germline): MNHEY, SVGAGI. This CDR3 comprises 11 residues. Trimming left V 7 bases short and J 8 bases short, with 8 bases between. The CDR3: CASTYREKLFF. Written as DNA, the CDR3 is TGTGCCAGCACGTACAGGGAAAAACTGTTTTTT.

The V gene is TRBV6-5, the J gene TRBJ2-7; maybe TRBD2 (6 bases). Germline V gene sequence: CDR1 MNHEY, CDR2 SVGAGI. The CDR3 extends over 15 amino acids. V was shortened by 8 bases and J by 0 bases, with 17 bases between the two germline ends. The CDR3 nucleotides read TGTGCCAGCTCCGGTGGTGAGGAGGGCTCCTACGAGCAGTACTTC. The encoded protein is CASSGGEEGSYEQYF.

This chain uses TRBV6-5 with TRBJ2-3; 8 bases fit TRBD2. V trimming: 3 bases; J trimming: 1 base; junction bases outside the gene matches: 6. The CDR3 covers 16 residues. The germline V gene has CDR1 MNHEY and CDR2 SVGAGI. The chain's CDR3 is CASSYKAGVGTDTQYF. The CDR3 nucleotides read TGTGCCAGCAGTTATAAAGCGGGAGTTGGCACAGATACGCAGTATTTT.

The rearrangement links TRBV5-1 to TRBJ2-5; 8 bases align to TRBD2. Per the germline V gene, CDR1 is SGHRS and CDR2 is YFSETQ. The CDR3 runs 16 residues. J lost 3 bases, V lost 1 base, and 8 bases had no gene match. Here the CDR3 reads CASSLTGTGGEETQYF. CDR3 in DNA: TGCGCCAGCAGCTTGACAGGGACCGGGGGGGAAGAGACCCAGTACTTC.

The J gene is TRBJ1-2, the V gene TRBV27, with 7 bases lining up with TRBD1. The CDR3 is 14 residues long. V shed 5 bases and J 4 bases; nucleotides not matched to a gene: 7. The germline gives CDR1 MNHEY, CDR2 SMNVEV (reference sequence). The CDR3 spells CASSKDRAIYGYTF. In DNA, the CDR3 is TGTGCCAGCAGTAAAGACAGGGCCATCTATGGCTACACCTTC.

This clone was seen a handful of times. The CDR3 DNA reads as TGCGCCAGCAGCTTTGGTTCAGGGGAGGAGACCCAGTACTTC. This codes for CASSFGSGEETQYF. This chain links TRBV5-1 with TRBJ2-5; D possibly corresponds to TRBD1 (6 bases). Germline CDR1 and CDR2: SGHRS and YFSETQ. V was clipped by 2 bases and J by 5 bases, with 13 bases between them. The CDR3 spans 14 residues.

This chain links TRBV28 with TRBJ2-7, with 9 positions matching TRBD1. V dropped 5 bases and J dropped 3; count of bases not matched to a gene: 2. This CDR3 has 13 amino acids. Germline loops: CDR1 MDHEN, CDR2 SYDVKM. CDR3 in amino acids: CASSVTGGYEQYF. The CDR3 DNA reads TGTGCCAGCAGTGTGACAGGGGGCTACGAGCAGTACTTC.

The chain carries TRBV5-1 and TRBJ1-1; D is ambiguous. The CDR3 sequence is 11 residues long. Germline CDR1 is SGHRS and CDR2 is YFSETQ. V lost 6 bases, J lost 6 bases, and 9 bases lay in between. The CDR3 coding sequence is TGCGCCAGCAAATCGGAGGCTGAAGCTTTCTTT. Protein product: CASKSEAEAFF.

This clone appeared a few times. V gene TRBV2 combines with J gene TRBJ1-1, with D unresolved. Germline V lookup: CDR1 SNHLY, CDR2 FYNNEI. The ends were cut back, 3 bases at V and 3 bases at J, with 8 bases in the middle. The CDR3 totals 13 residues. The DNA of the CDR3 is TGTGCCAGCAGTGATGTGGCAGACACTGAAGCTTTCTTT. This gives the protein CASSDVADTEAFF.

The chain uses TRBV28 and TRBJ2-3; TRBD1 matches 8 bases. V dropped 7 bases and J dropped 0; count of bases not matched to a gene: 9. From germline, CDR1 is MDHEN and CDR2 SYDVKM. The CDR3 is 16 residues long. The CDR3 is CASMTGAPSSTDTQYF. CDR3 nucleotide sequence: TGTGCCAGCATGACAGGGGCCCCCTCTAGCACAGATACGCAGTATTTT.

This clone has only one observation. The chain is built from TRBV27 and TRBJ1-4, with TRBD1 as a possible D gene (6 bases). The CDR3 is 14 amino acids. Germline V gene lookup returns CDR1 MNHEY and CDR2 SMNVEV (reference sequence). V lost 2 bases and J 8 bases, leaving 12 bases between the germline ends. The CDR3 DNA follows: TGTGCCAGCAGTTTACAGGGCGGGGGCGAAAAACTGTTTTTT. This translates into CASSLQGGGEKLFF.

This chain uses TRBV5-4 with TRBJ2-1, with 12 bases fitting TRBD2. The V segment lost 0 bases and the J segment 9 bases; nucleotides outside the gene matches: 7. Germline V gives CDR1 SGHNT, CDR2 YYREEE (reference sequence). The CDR3 extends over 16 amino acids. This chain's CDR3 is CASSLEATSGRGEQFF. CDR3 nucleotides: TGTGCCAGCAGCTTGGAGGCGACTAGCGGGAGAGGTGAGCAGTTCTTC.

The chain is built from TRBV7-8 and TRBJ1-2; D possibly corresponds to TRBD1 (5 bases). The length of the CDR3 is 17 residues. Germline V gene lookup returns CDR1 SGHVS and CDR2 FQNEAQ. Deletions cut 1 base from V and 6 bases from J, with 21 bases between. The CDR3 DNA follows: TGTGCCAGCAGCTTAGGAAGACTCTGGGGGGGATCGGATGGCTACACCTTC. Translation: CASSLGRLWGGSDGYTF.

Worth noting for this clone: Other nucleotide sequences from this sample produce the same CDR3. The J gene is TRBJ2-7, the V gene TRBV19, with 8 bases aligning to TRBD1. This CDR3 region has 14 residues. The V segment lost 4 bases and the J segment 4 bases; nucleotides outside the gene matches: 6. Germline CDR1 and CDR2: LNHDA and SQIVND (reference sequence). The CDR3 nucleotides read TGTGCCAGTAGTACCGGACAGGGTGTGTACGAGCAGTACTTC. Its protein is CASSTGQGVYEQYF.

J is TRBJ2-5 and V is TRBV25-1; perhaps TRBD2 as D (5 bases). The CDR3 has 16 residues. Germline V gene sequence: CDR1 MGHDK, CDR2 SYGVNS. V lost 0 bases to trimming and J lost 3 bases, with 14 bases between them. The CDR3 DNA reads as TGTGCCAGCAGTGAATATCTCGGGGTGGGAGAAGAGACCCAGTACTTC. Its translation is CASSEYLGVGEETQYF. Filled out from reference TRBV25-1 and TRBJ2-5, the complete variable domain reads EADIYQTPRYLVIGTGKKITLECSQTMGHDKMYWYQQDPGMELHLIHYSYGVNSTEKGDLSSESTVSRIRTEHFPLTLESARPSHTSQYLCASSEYLGVGEETQYFGPGTRLLVL.